This T cell receptor beta chain was sequenced for a study of blood T cell repertoires in COVID-19. Study context: Specimens from acute and convalescent COVID-19 originated in the United States, Italy and Spain. T cells, B-cell-depleted T cells, or PBMCs provided the cDNA or gDNA that served as material.

The J segment lost 5 bases and the V segment lost 2 bases, leaving 9 bases of the junction unmatched. CDR3 size: 16 residues. CDR1 SGHKS and CDR2 YYEKEE come from the germline V gene (reference sequence). Under the authors' procedure: Reference gene primer amplification gave estimated nucleated cell counts. The assay was immunoSEQ multiplex PCR, and TCRdb's table has in-frame clones only and misses some. The V and J calls and clone size were taken over from that table, and D and trimming were inferred from the DNA. The sample comprises some 64,000 clones, more than 70% of which are singletons, and 3% to 4.5% rests with the top ten. This clone was observed a single time.

Specimen: peripheral blood. The chain links TRBV5-5 to TRBJ2-2; 7 positions agree with TRBD1. The TCR was taken from a man aged 70 or older with acute or convalescent COVID-19. The CDR3 DNA follows: TGTGCCAGCAGCTTATCCAGGGGGATACAGACCGGGGAGCTGTTTTTT. Translated, it gives CASSLSRGIQTGELFF.